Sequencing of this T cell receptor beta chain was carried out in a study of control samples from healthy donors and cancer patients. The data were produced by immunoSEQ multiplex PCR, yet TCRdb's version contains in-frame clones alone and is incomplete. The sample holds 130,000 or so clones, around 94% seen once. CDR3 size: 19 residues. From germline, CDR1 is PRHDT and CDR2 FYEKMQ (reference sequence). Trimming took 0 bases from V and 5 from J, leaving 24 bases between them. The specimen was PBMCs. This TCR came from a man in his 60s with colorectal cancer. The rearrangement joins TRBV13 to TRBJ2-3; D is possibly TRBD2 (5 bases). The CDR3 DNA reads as TGTGCCAGCAGCTTAGGCGGAGGACCGGGCTCATGGGCTGGAGATACGCAGTATTTT. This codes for CASSLGGGPGSWAGDTQYF. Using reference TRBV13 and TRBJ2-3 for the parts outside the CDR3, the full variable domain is AAGVIQSPRHLIKEKRETATLKCYPIPRHDTVYWYQQGPGQDPQFLISFYEKMQSDKGSIPDRFSAQQFSDYHSELNMSSLELGDSALYFCASSLGGGPGSWAGDTQYFGPGTRLTVL.